This T cell receptor beta chain was recorded in a study of blood T cell repertoires in COVID-19. For the study at large: T cells, B-cell-depleted T cells, or PBMCs supplied cDNA or gDNA.

Assay used: immunoSEQ multiplex PCR; TCRdb lists only in-frame clones, some missing. The sample yields fewer than 350,000 clones, 87% seen once. Germline V lookup: CDR1 MDHEN, CDR2 SYDVKM. V shed 6 bases and J 7 bases; nucleotides not matched to a gene: 8. The length of the CDR3 is 13 residues. V is TRBV28 and J is TRBJ1-1; 7 nucleotides agree with TRBD1. What was sequenced was peripheral blood. This TCR was recovered from a man aged 25 to 40 with COVID-19, enrolled during active disease. The CDR3 reads CASRMTGIVEAFF. CDR3 bases: TGTGCCAGCAGGATGACAGGGATTGTTGAAGCTTTCTTT.